The 14 T cell receptor beta chains listed next were all sequenced from one sample in a study of blood T cell repertoires in COVID-19. The table came from immunoSEQ multiplex PCR; TCRdb's copy has only in-frame clones and leaves some out. Of fewer than 55,000 clones in the sample, under 85% were seen once. Specimen: peripheral blood. All receptors derive from a man aged 65 to 79 with active COVID-19.

This chain uses TRBV9 with TRBJ1-1, with D perhaps TRBD1 (6 bases). This CDR3 is built from 13 residues. Germline CDR1 is SGDLS and CDR2 is YYNGEE. Trimming took off 4 bases at V and 2 bases at J, with 9 bases between the two ends. This chain's CDR3 is CASSLQGNTEAFF. The CDR3 DNA reads TGTGCCAGCAGCCTACAGGGTAACACTGAAGCTTTCTTT.

J is TRBJ1-2 and V is TRBV3-1 (or the pseudogene TRBV3-2); no reliable D call. This CDR3 spans 15 amino acids. V lost 1 base to trimming and J lost 0 bases, with 9 bases between them. Germline CDR1 is LGHDT and CDR2 is YNNKEL (reference sequence). CDR3 DNA sequence: TGTGCCAGCAGCCAAGTTCTCAGTTCTAACTATGGCTACACCTTC. Translating it yields CASSQVLSSNYGYTF.

The chain has TRBV3-1 (or the pseudogene TRBV3-2) and TRBJ1-1; 9 nucleotides match TRBD1. Losses at the gene ends were 3 bases for V and 6 bases for J; bases not matched to a gene: 8. The CDR3 spans 15 residues. CDR1 and CDR2 from the germline V gene are LGHDT and YNNKEL (reference sequence). The CDR3 DNA reads TGTGCCAGCAGCCAGGACGGACAGGGGTCGGCTGAAGCTTTCTTT. This encodes CASSQDGQGSAEAFF.

The rearrangement uses TRBV2 and TRBJ1-2, with 8 bases aligning to TRBD1. V lost 3 bases, J lost 8 bases, and 5 bases stayed unmatched. CDR1 is SNHLY and CDR2 is FYNNEI in the germline V gene. The CDR3 consists of 13 residues. Here the CDR3 DNA reads TGTGCCAGCAGTGAGGGCAGGGGGCGAGGCTACACCTTC. This translates into CASSEGRGRGYTF.

The CDR3 here is CASSLTGGLSSYNEQFF. CDR3 coding DNA: TGTGCCAGCAGCTTAACGGGGGGCCTAAGCTCCTACAATGAGCAGTTCTTC. The V and J genes are TRBV13 and TRBJ2-1; possibly TRBD2 for D (7 bases). The CDR3 length is 17 residues. The germline V gene encodes CDR1 PRHDT and CDR2 FYEKMQ (reference sequence). V dropped 2 bases and J dropped 0 bases, with 14 bases sitting between them.

The table lists this clone with a few counts. The chain employs TRBV6-5 and TRBJ1-3; 9 bases align to TRBD1. The CDR3 is 16 amino acids. Germline CDR1 MNHEY, CDR2 SVGAGI. Trimming took 4 bases from V and 0 from J; bases not matched to a gene: 4. In DNA, the CDR3 is TGTGCCAGCAGTTCCGGGACAGGGCACTCTGGAAACACCATATATTTT. The encoded protein is CASSSGTGHSGNTIYF.

This rearrangement joins TRBV7-2 to TRBJ2-2, with TRBD1 as a possible D gene (5 bases). In germline, CDR1 is SGHTA, CDR2 FQGNSA. This CDR3 has 15 amino acids. The ends were cut back, 1 base at V and 6 bases at J, with 12 bases in the middle. DNA of the CDR3: TGTGCCAGCAGCTTAGGGGGCTTTGGTCCCGGGGAGCTGTTTTTT. This encodes CASSLGGFGPGELFF.

The V gene is TRBV28, the J gene TRBJ1-2; a possible D gene is TRBD1 (6 bases). The V end lost 6 bases, the J end lost 7 bases, and 15 bases lay between the germline ends. CDR1 MDHEN and CDR2 SYDVKM come from the germline V gene. This CDR3 has 13 residues. The CDR3 is CASSPAGASGYTF. The CDR3 nucleotides read TGTGCCAGCAGCCCCGCAGGGGCGAGTGGCTACACCTTC.

This clone showed up just a few times. The chain is built from TRBV12-3 or TRBV12-4 and TRBJ2-7, with 8 bases identical to TRBD1. The length of the CDR3 is 13 residues. With V trimmed by 4 bases and J by 3 bases, 2 bases remained unmatched. The CDR3 is CASSYGQGYEQYF. In DNA, the CDR3 is TGTGCCAGCAGTTATGGACAGGGCTACGAGCAGTACTTC.

The CDR3 nucleotides are TGTGCCAGCAGCGTAGGGGGCGACAGGGAGGGCTACACCTTC. Translating it yields CASSVGGDREGYTF. This chain links TRBV7-9 with TRBJ1-2, with 7 bases aligning to TRBD1. The length of the CDR3 is 14 residues. The germline gives CDR1 SEHNR, CDR2 FQNEAQ (reference sequence). V was clipped by 5 bases and J by 8 bases; unmatched bases: 11.

The chain joins TRBV12-5 to TRBJ1-1; 11 bases fit TRBD1. The V gene end was trimmed by 6 bases and the J gene end by 3 bases; junction bases not matched to a gene: 12. The length of the CDR3 is 17 residues. Germline assignment: CDR1 LGHNT and CDR2 FRNRAP. The CDR3 DNA follows: TGTGCTAGTGGGGGGTCGAGGACAGGGGGCTTCGACACTGAAGCTTTCTTT. The encoded protein is CASGGSRTGGFDTEAFF.

V usage is TRBV10-3 and J usage is TRBJ2-3, with 10 nucleotides matching TRBD2. The junction had 9 bases not matched to a gene; V was cut back by 5 bases and J by 1 base. In germline, CDR1 is ENHRY, CDR2 SYGVKD. CDR3 length equals 17 residues. CDR3 region: CAISRGTSGAGTDTQYF. The CDR3, as DNA: TGTGCCATCAGTCGGGGTACTAGCGGGGCCGGCACAGATACGCAGTATTTT.

J is TRBJ1-6 and V is TRBV7-9; D unresolved. CDR3 length: 11 residues. V dropped 8 bases and J dropped 8 bases, with 7 bases sitting between them. CDR1 SEHNR and CDR2 FQNEAQ come from the germline V gene (reference sequence). CDR3 sequence: CASARDSPLHF. The CDR3 coding sequence is TGTGCCAGCGCACGGGATTCACCCCTCCACTTT.

The chain recombines TRBV4-2 with TRBJ2-5; TRBD1 is a possible D gene (6 bases). V was shortened by 4 bases and J by 0 bases, with 9 bases between the two germline ends. CDR3 length: 14 amino acids. CDR1 and CDR2 from the germline V gene are LGHNA and YNFKEQ. The CDR3 bases are TGTGCCAGCAGCCGGGGGACAAACCAAGAGACCCAGTACTTC. As protein: CASSRGTNQETQYF.